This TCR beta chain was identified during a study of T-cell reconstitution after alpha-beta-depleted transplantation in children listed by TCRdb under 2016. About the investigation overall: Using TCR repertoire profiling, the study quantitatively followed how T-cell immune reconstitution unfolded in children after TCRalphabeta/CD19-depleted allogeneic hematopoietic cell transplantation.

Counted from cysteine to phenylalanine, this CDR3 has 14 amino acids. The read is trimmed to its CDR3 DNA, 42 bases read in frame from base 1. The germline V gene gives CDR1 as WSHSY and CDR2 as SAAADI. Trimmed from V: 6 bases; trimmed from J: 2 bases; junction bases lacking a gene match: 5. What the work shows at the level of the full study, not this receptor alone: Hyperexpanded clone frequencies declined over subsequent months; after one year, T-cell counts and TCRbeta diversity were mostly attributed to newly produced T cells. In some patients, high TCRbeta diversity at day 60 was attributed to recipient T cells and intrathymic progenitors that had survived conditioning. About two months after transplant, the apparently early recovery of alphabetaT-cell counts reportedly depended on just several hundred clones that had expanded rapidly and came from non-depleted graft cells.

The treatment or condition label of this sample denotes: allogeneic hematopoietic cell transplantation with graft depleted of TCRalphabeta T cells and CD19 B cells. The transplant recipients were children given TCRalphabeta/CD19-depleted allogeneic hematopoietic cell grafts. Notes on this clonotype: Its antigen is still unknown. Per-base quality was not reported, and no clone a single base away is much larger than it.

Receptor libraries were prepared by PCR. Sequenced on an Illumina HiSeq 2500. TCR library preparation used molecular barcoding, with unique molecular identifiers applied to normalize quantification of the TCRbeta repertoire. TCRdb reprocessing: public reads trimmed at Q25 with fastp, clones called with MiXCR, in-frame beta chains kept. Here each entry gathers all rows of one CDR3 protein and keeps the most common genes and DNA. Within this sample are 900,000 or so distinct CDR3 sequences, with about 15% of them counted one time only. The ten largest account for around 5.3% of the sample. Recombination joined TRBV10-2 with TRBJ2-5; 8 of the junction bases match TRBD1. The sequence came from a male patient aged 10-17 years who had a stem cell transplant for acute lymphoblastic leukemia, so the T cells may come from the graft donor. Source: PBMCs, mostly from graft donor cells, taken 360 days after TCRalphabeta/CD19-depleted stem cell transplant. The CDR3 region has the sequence CASRTWTGQETQYF. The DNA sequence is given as TGCGCCAGCAGAACCTGGACAGGGCAAGAGACCCAGTACTTC.